This record concerns one TCR beta chain sequence. Its antigen is unidentified. The data were obtained in a study of beta chain features in type 1 diabetes. Germline-derived CDR1 and CDR2 are SNHLY and FYNNEI. V shed 5 bases, J shed 4 bases, and the junction held 5 bases outside the gene matches. The CDR3 loop spans 14 amino acids. The study reverse transcribed the entire isolated RNA, so it sequenced expressed TCRB transcripts. TCRdb's copy holds only in-frame clones and misses some; the assay was immunoSEQ multiplex PCR. The table records 200,000 to 250,000 clones, 11% of them present only once. Broader study findings: A closer apparent resemblance between naive, central memory and Treg TCRB repertoires was seen in patients than in healthy donors.

The origin of this receptor is a man younger than 30 in good health. Sequencing used central memory CD4+ T cells from blood. The chain recombines TRBV2 with TRBJ2-3; 8 bases match TRBD1. CDR3 in amino acids: CASSSNRGSDTQYF. Here the CDR3 DNA reads TGTGCCAGCAGTTCTAACAGGGGGTCAGATACGCAGTATTTT.